This T cell receptor (beta chain) was documented in a study of human T cells and chemical hapten exposure. TCRdb reanalysed the RACE reads using MiXCR and keeps one entry per CDR3 protein. Of under 200,000 distinct CDR3 sequences listed, 25% to 35% are singletons. Time point indicated: patch test 3, about 24 weeks after DPC sensitization. As for treatment: therapeutic diphenylcyclopropenone sensitization with weekly scalp DPC. Blood sampling preceded each patch test application. The sequence was collected from a woman between 18 and 29 years old with alopecia areata. Some clones in this sample may be carry-over from other donors' samples. The specimen was whole blood, collected in connection with sensitization to the hapten diphenylcyclopropenone (DPC).

CDR3: CASSLLEGANTEAFF. CDR3 coding DNA: TGTGCCAGCAGTCTTTTAGAGGGGGCGAACACTGAAGCTTTCTTT. The chain carries TRBV27 and TRBJ1-1, with 7 bases identical to TRBD1. CDR3 length: 15 residues. The trim removed 5 bases at V and 1 base at J, leaving 7 bases unmatched. Germline V gene sequence: CDR1 MNHEY, CDR2 SMNVEV (reference sequence).